This is a list of T cell receptor beta chains from one sample in a study of cytomegalovirus exposure and HLA in healthy donors. The repertoire was sequenced with immunoSEQ multiplex PCR; TCRdb's copy has only in-frame clones and lacks some. Of approximately 38,000 clones listed, roughly 88% are singletons. Sequencing was performed on PBMCs. The receptors originated from a young woman in good health and CMV-seronegative. Both conserved end residues are trimmed from each CDR3.

v_gene | CDR3aa
TRBV28 | ASSFEGAGSNYGYT
TRBV6-5 | ASRSGTGNGYP
TRBV6-5 | ASSPLRRDTIY
TRBV27 | ASRGVSTVVDTQY
TRBV30 | AWRNRANPYEQY
TRBV19 | ASSIAGQGYEQY
TRBV18 | ASSPSEVNTIY
TRBV27 | ASSDRGLIQPQH
TRBV19 | ASSIAGRVYEQY
TRBV4-1 | ASSPMGRSEAF
TRBV5-6 | ASSVTGGDCEAF
TRBV5-1 | ASSERTGSYETQY
TRBV6-4 | ASSGTSGNTGELF
TRBV5-1 | ASSTSGTDLKNIQY
TRBV7-3 | ASSLGVTESDTQY
TRBV23-1 | ASSPLQGGNQPQH
TRBV19 | ASRTDRALFEAF